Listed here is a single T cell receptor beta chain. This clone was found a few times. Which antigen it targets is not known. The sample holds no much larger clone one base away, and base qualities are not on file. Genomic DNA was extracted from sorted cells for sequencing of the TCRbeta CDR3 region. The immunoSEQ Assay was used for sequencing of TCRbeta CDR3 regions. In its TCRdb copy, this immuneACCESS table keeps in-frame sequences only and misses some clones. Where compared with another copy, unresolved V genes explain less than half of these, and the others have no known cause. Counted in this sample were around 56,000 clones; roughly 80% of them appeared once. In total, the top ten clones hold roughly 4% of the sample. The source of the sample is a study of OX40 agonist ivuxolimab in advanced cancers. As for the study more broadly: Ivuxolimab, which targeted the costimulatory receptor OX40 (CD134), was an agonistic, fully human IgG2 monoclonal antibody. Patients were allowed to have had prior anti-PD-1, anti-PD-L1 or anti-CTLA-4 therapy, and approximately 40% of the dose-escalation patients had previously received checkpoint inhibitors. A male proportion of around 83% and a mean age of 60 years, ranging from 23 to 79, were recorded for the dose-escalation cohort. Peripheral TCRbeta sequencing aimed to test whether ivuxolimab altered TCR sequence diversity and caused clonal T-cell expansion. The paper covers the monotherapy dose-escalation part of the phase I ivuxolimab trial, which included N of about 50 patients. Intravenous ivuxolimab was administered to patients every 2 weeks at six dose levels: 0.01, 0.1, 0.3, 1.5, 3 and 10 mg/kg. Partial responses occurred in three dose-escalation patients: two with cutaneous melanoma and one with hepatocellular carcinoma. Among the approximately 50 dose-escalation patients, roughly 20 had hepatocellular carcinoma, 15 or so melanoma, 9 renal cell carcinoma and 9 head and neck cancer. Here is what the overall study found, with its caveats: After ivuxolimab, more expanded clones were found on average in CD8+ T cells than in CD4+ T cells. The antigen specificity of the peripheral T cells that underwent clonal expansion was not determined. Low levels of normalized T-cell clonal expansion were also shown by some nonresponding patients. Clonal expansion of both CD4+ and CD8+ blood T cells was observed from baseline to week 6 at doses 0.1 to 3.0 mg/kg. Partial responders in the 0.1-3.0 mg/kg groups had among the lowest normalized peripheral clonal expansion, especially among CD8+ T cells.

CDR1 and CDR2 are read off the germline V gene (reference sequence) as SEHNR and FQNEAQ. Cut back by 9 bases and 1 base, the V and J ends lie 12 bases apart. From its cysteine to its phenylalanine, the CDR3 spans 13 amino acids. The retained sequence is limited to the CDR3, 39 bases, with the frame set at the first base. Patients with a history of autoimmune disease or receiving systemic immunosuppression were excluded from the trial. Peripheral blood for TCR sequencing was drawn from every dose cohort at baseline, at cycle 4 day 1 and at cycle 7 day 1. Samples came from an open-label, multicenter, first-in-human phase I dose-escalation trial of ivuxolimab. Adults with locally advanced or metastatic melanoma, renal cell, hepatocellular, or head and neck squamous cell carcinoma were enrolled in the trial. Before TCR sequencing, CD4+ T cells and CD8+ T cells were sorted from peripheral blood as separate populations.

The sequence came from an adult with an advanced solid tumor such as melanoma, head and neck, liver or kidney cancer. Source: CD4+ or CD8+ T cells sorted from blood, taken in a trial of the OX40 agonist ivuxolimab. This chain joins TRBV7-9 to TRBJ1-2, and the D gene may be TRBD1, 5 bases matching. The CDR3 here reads CASRGGFNYGYTF. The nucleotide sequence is TGTGCCAGTCGGGGGGGTTTTAACTATGGCTACACCTTC. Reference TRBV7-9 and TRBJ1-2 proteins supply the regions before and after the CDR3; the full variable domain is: DTGVSQNPRHKITKRGQNVTFRCDPISEHNRLYWYRQTLGQGPEFLTYFQNEAQLEKSRLLSDRFSAERPKGSFSTLEIQRTEQGDSAMYLCASRGGFNYGYTFGSGTRLTVV.